This T cell receptor (beta chain) came from a study of cytomegalovirus exposure and HLA in healthy donors. Study-wide context: T cells numbering about 179 million yielded some 100 million unique TCR beta sequences in an earlier analysis.

Healthy bone marrow donors supplied every sample. Researchers ran the PCR with 60 Vbeta and 13 Jbeta primers. As handled by the study authors: Later work found around 80 million unique TCR beta chains, with 9.5 million to 14 million shared. Some clones are missing from TCRdb's copy, which holds only in-frame ones; the method was immunoSEQ multiplex PCR. D and trimming come from the DNA, and the V and J calls and clone size come from that table. Of around 99,000 clones listed, less than 70% are singletons. This CDR3 spans 12 amino acids. Germline CDR1 is SQVTM and CDR2 is ANQGSEA. With 3 bases removed from V and 3 bases from J, the gap between germline ends came to 8 bases.

The sample consisted of PBMCs. The chain carries TRBV29-1 and TRBJ1-2; D uncertain. The source of this sequence is a woman between 65 and 79 years old in good health and CMV-seropositive. The CDR3 sequence: CSVEGSDYGYTF. CDR3 bases: TGCAGCGTTGAGGGGAGTGACTATGGCTACACCTTC.